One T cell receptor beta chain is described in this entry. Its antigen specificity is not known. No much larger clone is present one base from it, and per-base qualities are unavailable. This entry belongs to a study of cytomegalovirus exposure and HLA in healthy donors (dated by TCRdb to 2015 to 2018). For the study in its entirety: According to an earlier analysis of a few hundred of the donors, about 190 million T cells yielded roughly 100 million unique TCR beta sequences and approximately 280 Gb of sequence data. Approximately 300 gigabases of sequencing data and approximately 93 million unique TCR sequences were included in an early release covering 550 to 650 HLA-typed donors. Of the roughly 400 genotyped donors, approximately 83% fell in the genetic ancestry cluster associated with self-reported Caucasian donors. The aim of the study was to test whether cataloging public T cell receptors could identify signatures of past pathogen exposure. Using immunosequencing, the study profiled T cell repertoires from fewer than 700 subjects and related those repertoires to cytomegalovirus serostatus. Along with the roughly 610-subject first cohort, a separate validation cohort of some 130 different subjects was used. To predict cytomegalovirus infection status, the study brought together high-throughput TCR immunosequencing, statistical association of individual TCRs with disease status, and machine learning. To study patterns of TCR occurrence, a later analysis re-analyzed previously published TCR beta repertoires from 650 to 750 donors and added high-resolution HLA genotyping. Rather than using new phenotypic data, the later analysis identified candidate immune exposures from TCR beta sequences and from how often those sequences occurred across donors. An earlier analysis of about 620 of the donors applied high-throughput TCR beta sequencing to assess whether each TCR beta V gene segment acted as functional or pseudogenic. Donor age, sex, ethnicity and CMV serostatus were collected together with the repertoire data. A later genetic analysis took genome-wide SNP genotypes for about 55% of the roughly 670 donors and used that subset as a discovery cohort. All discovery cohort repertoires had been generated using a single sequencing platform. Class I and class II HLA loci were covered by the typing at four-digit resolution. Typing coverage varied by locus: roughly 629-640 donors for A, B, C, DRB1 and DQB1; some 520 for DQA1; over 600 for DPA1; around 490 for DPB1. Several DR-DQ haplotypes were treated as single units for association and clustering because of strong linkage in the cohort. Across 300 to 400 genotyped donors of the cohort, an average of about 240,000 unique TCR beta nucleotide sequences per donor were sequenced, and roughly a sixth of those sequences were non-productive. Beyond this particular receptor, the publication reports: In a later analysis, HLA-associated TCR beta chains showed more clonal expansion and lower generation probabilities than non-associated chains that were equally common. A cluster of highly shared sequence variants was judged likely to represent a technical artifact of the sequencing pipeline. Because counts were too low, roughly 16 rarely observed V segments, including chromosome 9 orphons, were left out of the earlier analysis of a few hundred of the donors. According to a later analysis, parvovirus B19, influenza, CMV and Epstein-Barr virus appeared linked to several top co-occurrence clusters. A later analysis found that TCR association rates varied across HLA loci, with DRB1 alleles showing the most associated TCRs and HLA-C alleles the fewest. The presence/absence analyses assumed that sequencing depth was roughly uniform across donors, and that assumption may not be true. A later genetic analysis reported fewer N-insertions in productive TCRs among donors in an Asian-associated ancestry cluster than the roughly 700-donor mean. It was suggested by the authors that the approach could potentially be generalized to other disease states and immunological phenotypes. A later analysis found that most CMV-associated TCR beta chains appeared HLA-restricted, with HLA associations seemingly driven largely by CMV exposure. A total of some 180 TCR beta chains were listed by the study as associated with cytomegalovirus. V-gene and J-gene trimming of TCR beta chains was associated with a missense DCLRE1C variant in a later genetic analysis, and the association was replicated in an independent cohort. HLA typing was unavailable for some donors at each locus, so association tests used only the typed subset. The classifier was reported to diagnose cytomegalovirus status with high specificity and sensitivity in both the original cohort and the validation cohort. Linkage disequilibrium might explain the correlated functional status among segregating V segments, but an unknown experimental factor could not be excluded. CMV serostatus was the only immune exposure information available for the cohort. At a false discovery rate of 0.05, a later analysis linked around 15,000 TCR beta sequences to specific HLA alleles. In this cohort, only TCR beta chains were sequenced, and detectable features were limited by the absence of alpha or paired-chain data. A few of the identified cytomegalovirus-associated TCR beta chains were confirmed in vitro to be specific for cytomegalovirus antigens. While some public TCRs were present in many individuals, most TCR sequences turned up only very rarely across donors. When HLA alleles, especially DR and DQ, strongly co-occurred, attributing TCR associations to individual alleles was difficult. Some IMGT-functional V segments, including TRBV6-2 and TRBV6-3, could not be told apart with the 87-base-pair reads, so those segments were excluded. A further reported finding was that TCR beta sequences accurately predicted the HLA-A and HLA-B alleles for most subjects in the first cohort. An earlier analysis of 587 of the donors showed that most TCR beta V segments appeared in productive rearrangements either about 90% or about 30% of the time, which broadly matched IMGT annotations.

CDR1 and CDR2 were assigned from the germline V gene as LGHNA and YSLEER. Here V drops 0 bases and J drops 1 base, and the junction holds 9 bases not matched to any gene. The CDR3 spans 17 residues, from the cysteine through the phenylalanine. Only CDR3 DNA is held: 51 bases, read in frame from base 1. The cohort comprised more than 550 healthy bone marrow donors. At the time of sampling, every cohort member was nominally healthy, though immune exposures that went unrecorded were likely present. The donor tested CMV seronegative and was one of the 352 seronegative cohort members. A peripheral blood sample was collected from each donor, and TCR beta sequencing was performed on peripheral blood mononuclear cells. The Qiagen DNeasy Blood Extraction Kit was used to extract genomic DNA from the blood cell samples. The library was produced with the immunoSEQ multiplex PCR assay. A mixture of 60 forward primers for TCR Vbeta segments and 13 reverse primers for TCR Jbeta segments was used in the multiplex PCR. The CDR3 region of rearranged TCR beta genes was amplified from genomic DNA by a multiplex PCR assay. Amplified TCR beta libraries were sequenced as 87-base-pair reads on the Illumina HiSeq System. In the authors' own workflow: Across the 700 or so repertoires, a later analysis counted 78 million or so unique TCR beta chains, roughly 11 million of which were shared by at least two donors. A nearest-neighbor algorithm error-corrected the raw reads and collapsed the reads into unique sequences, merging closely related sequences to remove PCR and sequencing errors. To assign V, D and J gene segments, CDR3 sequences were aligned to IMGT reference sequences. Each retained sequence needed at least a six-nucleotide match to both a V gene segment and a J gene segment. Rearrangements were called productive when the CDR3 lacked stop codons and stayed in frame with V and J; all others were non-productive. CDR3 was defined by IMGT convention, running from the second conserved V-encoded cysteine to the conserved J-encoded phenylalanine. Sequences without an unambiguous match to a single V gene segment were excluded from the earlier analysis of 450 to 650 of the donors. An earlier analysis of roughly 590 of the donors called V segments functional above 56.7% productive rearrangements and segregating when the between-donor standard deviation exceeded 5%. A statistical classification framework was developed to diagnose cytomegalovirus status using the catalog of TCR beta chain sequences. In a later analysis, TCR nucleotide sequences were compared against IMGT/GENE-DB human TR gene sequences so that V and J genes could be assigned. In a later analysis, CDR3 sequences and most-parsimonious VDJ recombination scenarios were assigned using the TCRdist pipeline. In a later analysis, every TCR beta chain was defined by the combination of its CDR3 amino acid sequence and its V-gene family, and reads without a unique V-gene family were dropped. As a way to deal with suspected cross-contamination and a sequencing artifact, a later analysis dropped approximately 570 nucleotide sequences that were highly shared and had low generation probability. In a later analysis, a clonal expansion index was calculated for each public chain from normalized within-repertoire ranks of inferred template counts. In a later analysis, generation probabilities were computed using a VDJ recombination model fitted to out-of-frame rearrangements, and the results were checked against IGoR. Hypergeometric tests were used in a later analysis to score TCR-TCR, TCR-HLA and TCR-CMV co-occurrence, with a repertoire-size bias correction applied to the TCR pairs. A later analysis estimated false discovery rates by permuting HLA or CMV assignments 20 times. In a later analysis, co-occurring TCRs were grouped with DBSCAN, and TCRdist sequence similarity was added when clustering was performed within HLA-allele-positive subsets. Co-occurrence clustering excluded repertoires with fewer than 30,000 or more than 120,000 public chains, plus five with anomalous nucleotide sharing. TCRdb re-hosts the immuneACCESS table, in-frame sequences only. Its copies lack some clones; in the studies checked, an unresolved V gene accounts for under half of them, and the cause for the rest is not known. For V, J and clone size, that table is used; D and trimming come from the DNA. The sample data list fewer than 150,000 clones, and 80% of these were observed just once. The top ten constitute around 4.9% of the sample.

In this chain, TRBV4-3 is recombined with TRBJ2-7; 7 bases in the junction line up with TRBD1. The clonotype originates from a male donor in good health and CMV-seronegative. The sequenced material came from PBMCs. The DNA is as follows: TGCGCCAGCAGCCAAGATATTTCTGGGACAGTGTCCTACGAGCAGTACTTC. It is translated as CASSQDISGTVSYEQYF.